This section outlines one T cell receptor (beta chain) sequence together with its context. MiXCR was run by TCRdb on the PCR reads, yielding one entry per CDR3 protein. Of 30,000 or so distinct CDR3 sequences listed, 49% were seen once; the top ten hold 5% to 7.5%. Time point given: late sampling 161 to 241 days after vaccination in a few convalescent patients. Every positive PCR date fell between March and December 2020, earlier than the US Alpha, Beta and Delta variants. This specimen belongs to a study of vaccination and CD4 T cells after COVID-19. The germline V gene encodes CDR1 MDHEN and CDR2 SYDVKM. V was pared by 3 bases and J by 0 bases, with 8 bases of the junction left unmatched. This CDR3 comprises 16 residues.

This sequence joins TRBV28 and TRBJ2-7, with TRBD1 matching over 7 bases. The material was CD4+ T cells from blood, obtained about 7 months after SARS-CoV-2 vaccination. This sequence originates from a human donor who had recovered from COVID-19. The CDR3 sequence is CASSFRGGAPSYEQYF. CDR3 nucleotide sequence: TGTGCCAGCAGTTTCAGAGGGGGCGCCCCCTCCTACGAGCAGTACTTC.